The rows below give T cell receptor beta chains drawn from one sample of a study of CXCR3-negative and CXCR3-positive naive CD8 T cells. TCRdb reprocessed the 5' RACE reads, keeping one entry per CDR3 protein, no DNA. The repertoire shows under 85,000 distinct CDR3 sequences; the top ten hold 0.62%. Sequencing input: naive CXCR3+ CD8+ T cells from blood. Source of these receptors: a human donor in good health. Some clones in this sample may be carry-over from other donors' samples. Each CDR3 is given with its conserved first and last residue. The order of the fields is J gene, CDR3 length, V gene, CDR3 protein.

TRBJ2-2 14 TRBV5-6 CASSLDGNTGELFF
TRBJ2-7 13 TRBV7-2 CASSPWTGNEQYF
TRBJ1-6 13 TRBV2 CACSGTHNSPLHF
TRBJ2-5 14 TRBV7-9 CASSYSGTAETQYF
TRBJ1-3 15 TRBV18 CASSPPLNSANTIYF
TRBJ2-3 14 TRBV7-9 CASSPSESTDTQYF
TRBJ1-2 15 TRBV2 CASSEAPGDFIGYTF
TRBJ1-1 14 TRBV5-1 CASSLVGVRTEAFF
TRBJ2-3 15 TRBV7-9 CASSLVTSGKDTQYF
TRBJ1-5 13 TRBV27 CASSIIGQQPQHF
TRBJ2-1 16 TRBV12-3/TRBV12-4 CASSLLGGGDYNEQFF
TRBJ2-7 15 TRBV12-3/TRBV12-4 CASSFRQQSSYEQYF
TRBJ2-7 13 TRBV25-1 CASSGDSPYEQYF
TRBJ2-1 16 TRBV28 CASSWGPRGGPNEQFF
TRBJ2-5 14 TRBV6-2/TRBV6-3 CASSRRDFQETQYF
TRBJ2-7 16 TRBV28 CASSSTWLAGDNEQYF
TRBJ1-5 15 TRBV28 CASSLLGSINQPQHF
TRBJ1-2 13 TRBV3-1 CASSQGGKGGYTF
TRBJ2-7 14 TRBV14 CASSHLVWGAEQYF
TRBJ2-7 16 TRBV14 CASSHLLAGGSYEQYF
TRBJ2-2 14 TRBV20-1 CSASKGADTGELFF
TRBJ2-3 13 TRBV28 CASSLKLADTQYF